What follows is one T cell receptor (beta chain) and its context. Its specificity is not known. At one of its ends the junction is not consistent with the germline gene, which may arise from a read error. The data originate from a study of cytomegalovirus exposure and HLA in healthy donors. Whole-study results and caveats: It was in a later analysis that TCR association rates were seen to vary by HLA locus, highest for DRB1 and lowest for HLA-C.

This CDR3 has 12 amino acids. CDR1 and CDR2 from the germline V gene are SGHRS and YFSETQ. Donors likely had unrecorded immune exposures despite being nominally healthy when sampled. Primers for the PCR totalled 60 Vbeta and 13 Jbeta. Sequencing was performed with immunoSEQ multiplex PCR; in TCRdb, only in-frame clones are kept and a portion is missing. The table shows around 200,000 clones, with about 81% occurring only once. Material for sequencing was PBMCs. The receptor comes from a man under 40 in good health and CMV-seropositive. J is TRBJ1-1 and V is TRBV5-1, with TRBD1 matching over 7 bases. The CDR3 bases are TGTGCCAGCAGCTTGGTGGACAGGGAAGCTTTCTTT. Encoded protein: CASSLVDREAFF.